This T cell receptor (beta chain) derives from a study of regulatory T cells in long-lasting Graves disease. Overall study findings and caveats: Persistent Graves' patients possessed reduced TCR diversity relative to recently diagnosed ones.

Many counts were recorded for this clonotype. What it binds is not known. iRepertoire HTBI primers and Arm-PCR of CDR3 regions built TCR beta libraries. TCRdb re-analysed the multiplex PCR reads in MiXCR, keeping a single row per CDR3 protein. The sample consists of about 540,000 distinct CDR3 sequences, about 13% of them appearing once. Specified time point: newly diagnosed GD, antithyroid drugs for less than 3 months. After RNA was extracted from PBMCs, the TCR library was made from it. This sample was shared with a second study, whose subject was T cells in Graves' hyperthyroidism and ophthalmopathy.

Sequencing was performed on peripheral blood mononuclear cells (PBMCs), taken at new diagnosis, from a patient treated with antithyroid drugs. This clonotype was obtained from a man aged 25-40 years with Graves disease.

This chain's CDR3 is CASSYAPSGRAARQFF. CDR3 nucleotide sequence: TGTGCCAGCAGCTACGCCCCGAGCGGGAGGGCCGCTCGGCAGTTCTTC. The chain carries TRBV7-9 and TRBJ2-1, with 10 nucleotides matching TRBD2. The length of the CDR3 is 16 residues. The J segment lost 12 bases and the V segment lost 4 bases, leaving 15 bases of the junction unmatched. Germline CDR1 SEHNR, CDR2 FQNEAQ (reference sequence).